Listed here are 29 T cell receptor beta chains from one sample, sequenced in a study of cytomegalovirus exposure and HLA in healthy donors. Researchers ran the PCR with 60 Vbeta and 13 Jbeta primers. Clones were sequenced by immunoSEQ multiplex PCR, and TCRdb holds only the in-frame ones, with some missing. Of approximately 190,000 clones detected, about 85% appear once; the ten largest clones hold 0.9% to 1.2%. The sample taken for sequencing was PBMCs. These receptors came from a boy aged 2 to 10 in good health and CMV-seronegative.

The chain joins TRBV19 to TRBJ2-1, with a tentative D call TRBD1 (5 bases). The germline V gene has CDR1 LNHDA and CDR2 SQIVND (reference sequence). CDR3 size: 16 residues. Trimming stripped 4 bases from V and 9 bases from J, with 22 bases between. The CDR3 protein is CASSTPEDTSIGEQFF. The DNA for the CDR3 is TGTGCCAGTAGTACACCCGAGGACACCTCTATTGGTGAGCAGTTCTTC.

About this clone itself: Other DNA sequences within the sample encode an identical CDR3. The chain combines TRBV6-1 with TRBJ1-1; perhaps TRBD1 as D (5 bases). The CDR3 covers 13 residues. Trimming pared 5 bases from V and 4 bases from J, leaving 11 bases between. Germline lookup yields CDR1 MNHNS and CDR2 SASEGT. The DNA of the CDR3 is TGTGCCAGCAGTTCGACGGGGGGCACTGAAGCTTTCTTT. This encodes CASSSTGGTEAFF.

The chain couples TRBV7-3 to TRBJ1-1; D gene ambiguous. Germline CDR1 is SGHTA and CDR2 is FQGTGA. The CDR3 spans 13 residues. V was cut by 4 bases and J by 1 base, with 7 bases left in between. The DNA of the CDR3 is TGTGCCAGCAGCTCACTGCCGAACACTGAAGCTTTCTTT. Its translation: CASSSLPNTEAFF. Together with reference TRBV7-3 and TRBJ1-1, the CDR3 gives the full variable domain: GAGVSQTPSNKVTEKGKYVELRCDPISGHTALYWYRQSLGQGPEFLIYFQGTGAADDSGLPNDRFFAVRPEGSVSTLKIQRTERGDSAVYLCASSSLPNTEAFFGQGTRLTVV.

This chain connects TRBV11-1 to TRBJ2-7, with 9 bases fitting TRBD1. This CDR3 contains 15 residues. The V segment lost 3 bases and the J segment 4 bases; nucleotides outside the gene matches: 7. CDR1 and CDR2 from the germline V gene are SGHAT and FQDESV (reference sequence). The CDR3 protein is CASSFAGQGGYEQYF. The CDR3 coding sequence is TGTGCCAGCAGCTTCGCGGGACAGGGAGGTTACGAGCAGTACTTC.

The chain carries TRBV2 and TRBJ2-2; 7 bases fit TRBD1. Germline V gene sequence: CDR1 SNHLY, CDR2 FYNNEI. This CDR3 comprises 17 residues. J was trimmed by 0 bases and V by 5 bases; bases with no gene match: 9. The CDR3 spells CASSQRTGHANTGELFF. In DNA, the CDR3 is TGTGCCAGCAGTCAACGGACAGGCCACGCGAACACCGGGGAGCTGTTTTTT.

The table lists this clone with a few counts. The chain couples TRBV21-1 to TRBJ2-6; TRBD1, the table's D call, lacks a check against the DNA. TRBV21-1 is marked as a pseudogene. This CDR3 is 13 amino acids long. The DNA of the CDR3 is TGTGCCAGCAGCAATTCAGGGGCCAACGTCCTGACTTTC. It codes for CASSNSGANVLTF.

V and J are TRBV29-1 and TRBJ2-2; D might be TRBD1 (5 bases). CDR1 is SQVTM and CDR2 is ANQGSEA in the germline V gene. This CDR3 has 13 amino acids. V lost 5 bases to trimming and J lost 4 bases, with 11 bases between them. The CDR3 protein is CSVSSTGTGELFF. CDR3 sequence (DNA): TGCAGCGTTTCATCAACAGGCACCGGGGAGCTGTTTTTT.

As for this clone: The junction and the germline gene differ at one end; a read error may be behind it. The J gene is TRBJ1-4, the V gene TRBV15; TRBD1 matches at 10 bases. This CDR3 is built from 14 residues. The germline gives CDR1 LNHNV, CDR2 YYDKDF (reference sequence). This chain's CDR3 is CATSGDRGLEKLFF. For the CDR3, the DNA is TGTGCCACCAGCGGAGACAGGGGGCTTGAAAAACTGTTTTTT. Variable domain in full (rest from reference TRBV15 and TRBJ1-4): DAMVIQNPRYQVTQFGKPVTLSCSQTLNHNVMYWYQQKSSQAPKLLFHYYDKDFNNEADTPDNFQSRRPNTSFCFLDIRSPGLGDTAMYLCATSGDRGLEKLFFGSGTQLSVL.

CDR3 bases: TGCAGAGCGGGGGGGCTCTACAATGAGCAGTTCTTC. Translated, it gives CRAGGLYNEQFF. This chain joins TRBV29-1 and TRBJ2-1, with TRBD2 matching 10 bases. CDR3 size: 12 residues. Germline V gene data show CDR1 as SQVTM and CDR2 as ANQGSEA.

The V call is TRBV6-1, the J call TRBJ1-1; D ambiguous. Germline V gene lookup returns CDR1 MNHNS and CDR2 SASEGT. This CDR3 has 13 residues. Trimming took 10 bases from V and 4 from J, leaving 16 bases between them. The DNA for the CDR3 is TGTGCCACCAAGGTCCAGGTGGCCACTGAAGCTTTCTTT. This encodes CATKVQVATEAFF.

The DNA for the CDR3 is TGTGCCAGTAGTTCCCCCCGGGGGGTACGTCAGCCCCAGCATTTT. This gives the protein CASSSPRGVRQPQHF. The V call is TRBV19, the J call TRBJ1-5, with D perhaps matching TRBD1 (5 bases). Deletions cut 5 bases from V and 6 bases from J, with 17 bases between. The CDR3 contains 15 residues. Germline V gives CDR1 LNHDA, CDR2 SQIVND (reference sequence).

The chain has TRBV7-3 and TRBJ2-3; no clear D. Trimming pared 2 bases from V and 7 bases from J, leaving 10 bases between. This CDR3 region has 13 residues. Germline V gene lookup returns CDR1 SGHTA and CDR2 FQGTGA. The CDR3 nucleotides are TGTGCCAGCAGCTTATCCTCCCACAATACGCAGTATTTT. Translated, it gives CASSLSSHNTQYF.

This clone was counted once. V is TRBV2 and J is TRBJ2-3; D perhaps matches TRBD2 (5 bases). The CDR3 has 13 residues. Looked up from germline, CDR1 is SNHLY and CDR2 is FYNNEI. Between the trimmed V and J ends, which lost 9 bases and 1 base, there was a span of 11 bases. CDR3 in DNA: TGTGCCAGTGAGATTAGCGGCACAGATACGCAGTATTTT. Its protein product is CASEISGTDTQYF.

The chain uses TRBV27 and TRBJ1-5, with a weak D call TRBD1 (5 bases). CDR1 is MNHEY, CDR2 SMNVEV, per germline (reference sequence). This CDR3 contains 13 residues. V was cut by 5 bases and J by 6 bases, with 11 bases left in between. DNA for the CDR3: TGTGCCAGCAGTGGGGGGGTAGGTCAGCCCCAGCATTTT. Its translation: CASSGGVGQPQHF.

This clone was recorded a few times. The V call is TRBV4-2, the J call TRBJ1-4; D is unclear. Germline loops: CDR1 LGHNA, CDR2 YNFKEQ. The CDR3 extends over 14 amino acids. V lost 4 bases and J 5 bases, leaving 11 bases between the germline ends. The chain's CDR3 is CASSLRRVNEKLFF. CDR3 sequence (DNA): TGTGCCAGCAGCCTCAGACGGGTAAATGAAAAACTGTTTTTT.

This chain joins TRBV29-1 and TRBJ2-1; 8 bases are shared with TRBD2. The CDR3 sequence is 16 residues long. Germline CDR1 is SQVTM and CDR2 is ANQGSEA. The V and J ends lost 8 bases and 0 bases, in that order; junction bases with no gene match: 12. In DNA, the CDR3 is TGCAGCTCCCTGGCGCTAGCGGGCAGCTCCTACAATGAGCAGTTCTTC. This gives the protein CSSLALAGSSYNEQFF.

The CDR3 spells CASSLVGQGHYEQYF. DNA for the CDR3: TGTGCCAGCAGTTTAGTGGGGCAGGGGCACTACGAGCAGTACTTC. The chain recombines TRBV27 with TRBJ2-7; D is perhaps TRBD1 (6 bases). Per the germline V gene, CDR1 is MNHEY and CDR2 is SMNVEV (reference sequence). The V and J ends lost 2 bases and 3 bases respectively, with 14 bases between them. The CDR3 extends over 15 amino acids.

V usage is TRBV7-8 and J usage is TRBJ2-2; D call uncertain. V was clipped by 1 base and J by 6 bases, with 24 bases between them. The CDR3 totals 19 residues. The germline V gene has CDR1 SGHVS and CDR2 FQNEAQ. CDR3: CASSLDKDNWQVPPGELFF. The CDR3 DNA follows: TGTGCCAGCAGCTTAGATAAAGATAATTGGCAGGTCCCACCCGGGGAGCTGTTTTTT.

This clone was recorded only once. The V call is TRBV6-6, the J call TRBJ2-5; TRBD2 is a possible D gene (5 bases). Germline CDR1 MNHNY, CDR2 SVGAGI (reference sequence). V dropped 0 bases and J dropped 7 bases, with 12 bases sitting between them. The CDR3 is 14 residues long. The chain's CDR3 is CASSYSRESVTQYF. Written as DNA, the CDR3 is TGTGCCAGCAGTTACTCGAGGGAAAGTGTGACCCAGTACTTC.

With respect to this clone: Additional DNA sequences in this sample encode the identical CDR3. The chain employs TRBV18 and TRBJ2-7; 7 bases line up with TRBD1. After removal of 3 bases from V and 0 bases from J, the junction contained 2 bases not matched to a gene. The CDR3 has 14 amino acids. The germline CDR1 and CDR2 sequences are KGHSH and LQKENI. CDR3 in amino acids: CASSPDRSSYEQYF. CDR3 bases: TGTGCCAGCTCACCGGACAGGAGCTCCTACGAGCAGTACTTC.

This clone has only a few counts. This chain links TRBV5-1 with TRBJ2-4; 7 bases agree with TRBD1. V gave up 0 bases and J gave up 7 bases; unmatched junction bases: 4. The germline V gene has CDR1 SGHRS and CDR2 YFSETQ. The CDR3 is made up of 14 amino acids. The CDR3 here is CASSLEQTGNIQYF. CDR3 DNA sequence: TGCGCCAGCAGCTTGGAACAGACAGGGAACATTCAGTACTTC. Complete variable domain (other parts from reference TRBV5-1 and TRBJ2-4): KAGVTQTPRYLIKTRGQQVTLSCSPISGHRSVSWYQQTPGQGLQFLFEYFSETQRNKGNFPGRFSGRQFSNSRSEMNVSTLELGDSALYLCASSLEQTGNIQYFGAGTRLSVL.

This sequence joins TRBV27 and TRBJ1-5; no firm D call. V lost 2 bases, J lost 6 bases, and 11 bases lay in between. Germline-derived CDR1 and CDR2 are MNHEY and SMNVEV (reference sequence). The CDR3 extends over 14 amino acids. The DNA of the CDR3 is TGTGCCAGCAGTTTAAGCTCCGGGGTTCAGCCCCAGCATTTT. Amino acid sequence: CASSLSSGVQPQHF.

Here the CDR3 reads CASNTGDETQYF. As DNA, the CDR3 is TGTGCCAGCAATACAGGCGACGAGACCCAGTACTTC. The chain combines TRBV27 with TRBJ2-5; D perhaps matches TRBD1 (5 bases). V lost 7 bases, J lost 5 bases, and 11 bases lay in between. This CDR3 is 12 amino acids long. CDR1 is MNHEY, CDR2 SMNVEV, per germline (reference sequence).

J is TRBJ2-2 and V is TRBV11-2; TRBD2 agrees at 13 bases. CDR3 size: 18 residues. Germline CDR1 is SGHAT and CDR2 is FQNNGV. The V segment lost 7 bases and the J segment 6 bases; nucleotides outside the gene matches: 14. CDR3 sequence reads: CASTLKQLGLAGSGELFF. In nucleotides, the CDR3 is TGTGCCAGCACTCTAAAACAACTGGGACTAGCGGGGTCCGGGGAGCTGTTTTTT.

This chain links TRBV5-4 with TRBJ1-5, with D uncertain. The CDR3 consists of 13 residues. Germline values: CDR1 SGHNT, CDR2 YYREEE (reference sequence). Trimming left V 6 bases short and J 8 bases short, with 15 bases between. Here the CDR3 reads CASTLSPGEPQHF. CDR3 in DNA: TGTGCCAGCACCCTCTCCCCAGGTGAGCCCCAGCATTTT.

This clone was seen just once. V gene TRBV19 combines with J gene TRBJ2-1, with 14 bases matching TRBD2. This CDR3 has 17 amino acids. V shed 4 bases and J 4 bases; nucleotides not matched to a gene: 6. The germline V gene encodes CDR1 LNHDA and CDR2 SQIVND (reference sequence). The DNA of the CDR3 is TGTGCCAGTAGTACCTCGAGGACTAGCGGGGGGTACAATGAGCAGTTCTTC. Protein: CASSTSRTSGGYNEQFF.

This clone was observed a few times. The rearrangement links TRBV7-6 to TRBJ1-4; D ambiguous. In germline, CDR1 is SGHVS, CDR2 FNYEAQ. The CDR3 spans 13 residues. V was shortened by 0 bases and J by 10 bases, with 9 bases between the two germline ends. The CDR3 sequence: CASSLAGPGKLFF. The CDR3 DNA follows: TGTGCCAGCAGCTTAGCTGGGCCCGGAAAACTGTTTTTT.

V gene TRBV7-9 combines with J gene TRBJ1-2; D gene ambiguous. Trimming removed 5 bases at V and 8 bases at J, with 18 bases between. This CDR3 has 14 residues. Germline V CDR1 and CDR2: SEHNR, FQNEAQ (reference sequence). CDR3 sequence (DNA): TGTGCCAGCAGCCTACGATCTTCCAACGGGGGCTACACCTTC. Translation gives CASSLRSSNGGYTF.

The V gene is TRBV28, the J gene TRBJ1-3; D may be TRBD1 (5 bases). The V end was cut by 7 bases, the J end by 2 bases, with 15 bases between. The CDR3 is 15 amino acids. Looked up from germline, CDR1 is MDHEN and CDR2 is SYDVKM. CDR3 nucleotide sequence: TGTGCCAGCACCTCAGACTGGGGGGCTGGAAACACCATATATTTT. Residues: CASTSDWGAGNTIYF. Drawing the rest from reference TRBV28 and TRBJ1-3, the complete variable domain is DVKVTQSSRYLVKRTGEKVFLECVQDMDHENMFWYRQDPGLGLRLIYFSYDVKMKEKGDIPEGYSVSREKKERFSLILESASTNQTSMYLCASTSDWGAGNTIYFGEGSWLTVV.